This T cell receptor beta chain is drawn from a study of OX40 agonist ivuxolimab in advanced cancers. At the level of the study: Mean age approximately 59 years, range about 23 to 85; nearly 85% male.

Concerning this clone itself: The antigen remains unidentified.

Points from the study as a whole: CD8+ T cells were the subset that, on average, had more expanded clones than CD4+.

Profiling relied on immunoSEQ multiplex PCR, and the TCRdb table lists in-frame clones only, not all of them. The profile shows about 28,000 clones, around four fifths of them singletons. Germline loops: CDR1 SGHNT, CDR2 YYREEE (reference sequence). The CDR3 totals 17 residues. Between the trimmed V and J ends, which lost 1 base and 2 bases, there was a span of 18 bases. The clonotype was recovered from an adult with an advanced solid tumor such as melanoma, head and neck, liver or kidney cancer. This sequence joins TRBV5-4 and TRBJ2-5; perhaps TRBD1 as D (6 bases). The sample was CD4+ or CD8+ T cells sorted from blood, taken in a trial of the OX40 agonist ivuxolimab. CDR3 bases: TGTGCCAGCAGCTTGAGGCCCAGGGACACCAAGCAAGAGACCCAGTACTTC. Translating it yields CASSLRPRDTKQETQYF.